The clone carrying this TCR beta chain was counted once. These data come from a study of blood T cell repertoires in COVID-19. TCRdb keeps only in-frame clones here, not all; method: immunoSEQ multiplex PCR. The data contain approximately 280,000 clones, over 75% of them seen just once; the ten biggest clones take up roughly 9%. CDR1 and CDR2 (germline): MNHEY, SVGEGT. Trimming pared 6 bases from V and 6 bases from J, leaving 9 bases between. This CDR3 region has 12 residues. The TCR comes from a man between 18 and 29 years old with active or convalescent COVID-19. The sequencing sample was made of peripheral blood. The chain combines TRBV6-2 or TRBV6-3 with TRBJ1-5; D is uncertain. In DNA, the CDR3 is TGTGCCAGCAGCCAACCGGGTCAGCCCCAGCATTTT. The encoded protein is CASSQPGQPQHF.